The subject of this entry is one T cell receptor (beta chain). These data belong to a study of Ad26.COV2.S vaccination and SARS-CoV-2 variants. TCRdb keeps only in-frame clones here, not all; method: immunoSEQ multiplex PCR. The profile shows roughly 350,000 clones, 88% of them singletons. V lost 1 base and J 5 bases, leaving 12 bases between the germline ends. The CDR3 loop spans 14 amino acids. The germline CDR1 and CDR2 sequences are MGHRA and YSYEKL. This sample's treatment: around 19 received Ad26.COV2.S at low or high dose, single or two shots; five or six received placebo; per-sample allocation not given. All samples were drawn on day 63, counting from the first vaccine or placebo injection.

The material sequenced was peripheral blood, taken in a trial of Ad26.COV2.S vaccine versus placebo. The TCR sequence derives from a person between 18 and 65 years old who received the Ad26.COV2.S COVID-19 vaccine or a placebo. This sequence joins TRBV4-1 and TRBJ2-7; no firm D call. This CDR3 reads CASSQGTRVNEQYF. CDR3 DNA sequence: TGCGCCAGCAGCCAAGGTACACGGGTAAACGAGCAGTACTTC.